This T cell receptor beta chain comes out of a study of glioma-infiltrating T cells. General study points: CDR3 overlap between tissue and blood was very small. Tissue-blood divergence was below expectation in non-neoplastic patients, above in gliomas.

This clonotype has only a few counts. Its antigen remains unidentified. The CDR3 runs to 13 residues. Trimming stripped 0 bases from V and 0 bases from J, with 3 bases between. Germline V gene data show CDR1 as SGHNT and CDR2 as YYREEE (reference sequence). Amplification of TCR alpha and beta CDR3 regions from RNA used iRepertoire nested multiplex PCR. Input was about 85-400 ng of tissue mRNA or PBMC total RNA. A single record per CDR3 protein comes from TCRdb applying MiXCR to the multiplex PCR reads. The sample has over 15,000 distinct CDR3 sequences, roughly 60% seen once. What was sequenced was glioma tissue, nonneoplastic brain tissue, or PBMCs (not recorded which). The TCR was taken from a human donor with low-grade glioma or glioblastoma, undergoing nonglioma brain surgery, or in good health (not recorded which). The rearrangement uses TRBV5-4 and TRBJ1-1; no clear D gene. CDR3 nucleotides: TGTGCCAGCAGCTTGGATATGAACACTGAAGCTTTCTTT. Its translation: CASSLDMNTEAFF. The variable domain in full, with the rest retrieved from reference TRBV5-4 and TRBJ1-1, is ETGVTQSPTHLIKTRGQQVTLRCSSQSGHNTVSWYQQALGQGPQFIFQYYREEENGRGNFPPRFSGLQFPNYSSELNVNALELDDSALYLCASSLDMNTEAFFGQGTRLTVV.